This T cell receptor beta chain was documented in a study of regulatory T cells in long-lasting Graves disease. This clonotype was found many times. The TCR beta library used iRepertoire HTBI primers with Arm-PCR amplification of CDR3. From the multiplex PCR reads, TCRdb called clonotypes with MiXCR, one entry per CDR3 protein. The sample has 500,000 to 700,000 distinct CDR3 sequences, 15% to 20% seen once. The time point: newly diagnosed GD, antithyroid drugs for less than 3 months. PBMC-extracted RNA yielded the TCR library. The sample was also reused in another study, on T cells in Graves' hyperthyroidism and ophthalmopathy.

This sample comprised peripheral blood mononuclear cells (PBMCs), obtained at new diagnosis, from a patient treated with antithyroid drugs. The receptor was isolated from a woman in her twenties or thirties with Graves disease.

CDR3 sequence reads: CASSGQGNNNEQFF. For the CDR3, the DNA is TGTGCCAGTTCCGGACAGGGGAATAACAATGAGCAGTTCTTC. The J gene is TRBJ2-1, the V gene TRBV11-1; 9 nucleotides agree with TRBD1. V shed 9 bases and J 5 bases; nucleotides not matched to a gene: 8. CDR1 is SGHAT and CDR2 is FQDESV in the germline V gene (reference sequence). The CDR3 spans 14 residues.